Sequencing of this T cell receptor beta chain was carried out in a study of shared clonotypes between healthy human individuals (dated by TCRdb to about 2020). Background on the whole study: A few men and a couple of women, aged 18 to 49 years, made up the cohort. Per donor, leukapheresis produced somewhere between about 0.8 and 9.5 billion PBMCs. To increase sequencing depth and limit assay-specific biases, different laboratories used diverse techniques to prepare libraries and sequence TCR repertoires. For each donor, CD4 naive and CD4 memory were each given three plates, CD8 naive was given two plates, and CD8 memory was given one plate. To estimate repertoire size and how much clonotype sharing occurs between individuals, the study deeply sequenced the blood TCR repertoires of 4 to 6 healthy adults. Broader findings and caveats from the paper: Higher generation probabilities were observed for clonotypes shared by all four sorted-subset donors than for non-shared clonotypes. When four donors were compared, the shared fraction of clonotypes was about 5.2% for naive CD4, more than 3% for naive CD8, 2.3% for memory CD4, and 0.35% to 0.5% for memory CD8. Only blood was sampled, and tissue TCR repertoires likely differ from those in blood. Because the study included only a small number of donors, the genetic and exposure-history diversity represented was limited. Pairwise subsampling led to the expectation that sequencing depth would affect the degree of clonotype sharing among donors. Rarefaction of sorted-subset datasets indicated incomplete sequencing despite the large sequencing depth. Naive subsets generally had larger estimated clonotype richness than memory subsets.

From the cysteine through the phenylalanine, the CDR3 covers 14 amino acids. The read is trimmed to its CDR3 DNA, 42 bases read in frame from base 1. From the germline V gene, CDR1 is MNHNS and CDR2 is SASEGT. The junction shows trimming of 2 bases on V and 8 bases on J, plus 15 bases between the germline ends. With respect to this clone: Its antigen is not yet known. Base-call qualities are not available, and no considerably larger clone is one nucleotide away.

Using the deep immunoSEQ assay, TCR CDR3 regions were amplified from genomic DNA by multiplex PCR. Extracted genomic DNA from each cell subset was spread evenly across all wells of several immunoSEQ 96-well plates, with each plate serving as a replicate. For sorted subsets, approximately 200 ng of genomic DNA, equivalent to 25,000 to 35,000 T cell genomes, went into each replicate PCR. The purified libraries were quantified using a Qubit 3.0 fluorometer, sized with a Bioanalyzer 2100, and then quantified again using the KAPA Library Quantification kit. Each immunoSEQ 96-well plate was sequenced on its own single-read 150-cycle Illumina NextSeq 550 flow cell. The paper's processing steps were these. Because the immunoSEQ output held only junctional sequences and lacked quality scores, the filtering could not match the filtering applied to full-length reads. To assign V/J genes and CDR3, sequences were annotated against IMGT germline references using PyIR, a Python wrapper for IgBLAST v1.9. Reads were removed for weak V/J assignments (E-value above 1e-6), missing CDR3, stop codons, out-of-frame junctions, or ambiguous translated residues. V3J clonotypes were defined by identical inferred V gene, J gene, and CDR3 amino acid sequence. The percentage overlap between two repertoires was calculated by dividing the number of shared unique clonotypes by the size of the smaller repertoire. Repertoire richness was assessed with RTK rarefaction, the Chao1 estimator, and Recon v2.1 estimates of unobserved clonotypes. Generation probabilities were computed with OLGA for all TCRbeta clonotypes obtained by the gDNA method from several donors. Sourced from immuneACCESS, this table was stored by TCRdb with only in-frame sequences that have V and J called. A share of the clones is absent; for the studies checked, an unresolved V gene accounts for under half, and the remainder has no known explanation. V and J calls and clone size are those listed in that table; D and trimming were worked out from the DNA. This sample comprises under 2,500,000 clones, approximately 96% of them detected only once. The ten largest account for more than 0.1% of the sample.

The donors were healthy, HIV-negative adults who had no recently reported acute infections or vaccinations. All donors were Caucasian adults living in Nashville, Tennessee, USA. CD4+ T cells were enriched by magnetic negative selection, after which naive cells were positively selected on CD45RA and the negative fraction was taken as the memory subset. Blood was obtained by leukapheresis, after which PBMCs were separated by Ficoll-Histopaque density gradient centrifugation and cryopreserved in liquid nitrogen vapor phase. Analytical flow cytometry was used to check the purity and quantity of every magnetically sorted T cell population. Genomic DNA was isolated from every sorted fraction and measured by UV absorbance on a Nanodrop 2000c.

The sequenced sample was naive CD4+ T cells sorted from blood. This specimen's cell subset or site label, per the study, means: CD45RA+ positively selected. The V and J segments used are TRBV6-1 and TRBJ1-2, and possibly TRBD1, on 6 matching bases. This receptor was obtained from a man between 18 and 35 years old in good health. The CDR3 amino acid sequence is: CASSEPRTVQGYTF. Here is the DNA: TGTGCCAGCAGTGAACCAAGGACAGTACAAGGCTACACCTTC.